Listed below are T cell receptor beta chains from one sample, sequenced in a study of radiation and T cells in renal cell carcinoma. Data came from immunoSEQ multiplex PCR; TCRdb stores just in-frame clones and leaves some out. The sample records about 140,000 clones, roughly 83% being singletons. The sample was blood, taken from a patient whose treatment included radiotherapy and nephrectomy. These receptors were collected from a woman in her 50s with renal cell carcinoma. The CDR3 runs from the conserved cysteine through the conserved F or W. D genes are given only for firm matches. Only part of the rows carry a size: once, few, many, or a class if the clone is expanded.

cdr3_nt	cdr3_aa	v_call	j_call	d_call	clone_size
TGTGCCACCAGCAGAGATACTGGACGGATTTCCTACGAGCAGTACTTC	CATSRDTGRISYEQYF	TRBV15	TRBJ2-7	.	once
TGTGCCAGTACCTTGGGACTAGCGGGAGATGTCGGGGAGCTGTTTTTT	CASTLGLAGDVGELFF	TRBV19	TRBJ2-2	TRBD2	.
TGTGCCAGCAGTTACTCGCGCGGAAACACTGAAGCTTTCTTT	CASSYSRGNTEAFF	TRBV6-6	TRBJ1-1	.	.
TGTGCCAGCAGCTTAAACGCGAACACTGAAGCTTTCTTT	CASSLNANTEAFF	TRBV7-9	TRBJ1-1	.	few
TGTGCCAGCAGCGTTACTCCCGACAGGGGGCAAGAGACCCAGTACTTC	CASSVTPDRGQETQYF	TRBV9	TRBJ2-5	TRBD1	.
TGTGCCAGCAGCTTACGTTTAGCGAACACTGAAGCTTTCTTT	CASSLRLANTEAFF	TRBV11-1	TRBJ1-1	.	.
TGTGCCAGCGTCCAGGCGGAGGCGGGCGATGAGCAGTTCTTC	CASVQAEAGDEQFF	TRBV25-1	TRBJ2-1	.	.
TGTGCCTGGAGTTATCTCTCTGGAAACACCATATATTTT	CAWSYLSGNTIYF	TRBV30	TRBJ1-3	.	.
TGTGCCAGCACCCAACCAGGCGGTACAGATACGCAGTATTTT	CASTQPGGTDTQYF	TRBV28	TRBJ2-3	.	.
TGTGCCAGCAGCCCCGACTCCGGGGGATATGGCTACACCTTC	CASSPDSGGYGYTF	TRBV5-5	TRBJ1-2	.	.
TGTGCCAGTACCGTTATGCAGGGTACTGAAAAACTGTTTTTT	CASTVMQGTEKLFF	TRBV6-4	TRBJ1-4	.	.
TGTGCCAGCAGTCCTACAGGGTCACCCTCAAAAGGTTACACCTTC	CASSPTGSPSKGYTF	TRBV6-5	TRBJ1-2	.	.
TGTGCCAGCAGCCCCGAAGGGGGCGCGATTTCACCCCTCCACTTT	CASSPEGGAISPLHF	TRBV2	TRBJ1-6	TRBD1	few
TGCGCCAGCAGTGGGAGGGACGCGAGCTCCTACAATGAGCAGTTCTTC	CASSGRDASSYNEQFF	TRBV4-3	TRBJ2-1	TRBD2	.
TGTGCCAGCGGCGGTGTGGCGAAAGAGACCCAGTACTTC	CASGGVAKETQYF	TRBV7-2	TRBJ2-5	.	.
TGTGCCAGCAGCGTAACAGCGGAGGCTGAAGCTTTCTTT	CASSVTAEAEAFF	TRBV9	TRBJ1-1	.	.
TGTGCCAGCAGCTTAGCGCTGGGGGGGAAGGGTGAAAAACTGTTTTTT	CASSLALGGKGEKLFF	TRBV7-2	TRBJ1-4	.	.
TGTGCCAGTACCCGCGGGGAGGTGAACACCGGGGAGCTGTTTTTT	CASTRGEVNTGELFF	TRBV19	TRBJ2-2	.	.
TGTGCCAGCAGTTACACCGGACAGAATGGCTACACCTTC	CASSYTGQNGYTF	TRBV6-5	TRBJ1-2	.	.
TGCGCCAGCAGCTCCTCCGGGCCCCACACCGGGGAGCTGTTTTTT	CASSSSGPHTGELFF	TRBV5-1	TRBJ2-2	.	.
TGCAGCGTTGATAGGGGGGGAAACACTGAAGCTTTCTTT	CSVDRGGNTEAFF	TRBV29-1	TRBJ1-1	.	.
TGCGCCAGCAGCCAAGGGACCATGATCGATGAGCAGTTCTTC	CASSQGTMIDEQFF	TRBV4-1	TRBJ2-1	.	.
TGTGCCAGCAGCTGGGACGGCCTGGATGGCTACACCTTC	CASSWDGLDGYTF	TRBV7-2	TRBJ1-2	.	.
TGTGCCAGCAGACTAGCGGGGGCCTACGAGCAGTACTTC	CASRLAGAYEQYF	TRBV7-9	TRBJ2-7	TRBD2	.
TGTGCCAGCAGCGAGGGCCCCGAGGCGGGGAGCTATCAAGATACGCAGTATTTT	CASSEGPEAGSYQDTQYF	TRBV5-4	TRBJ2-3	.	.
TGCGCCAGCAGCCCCCGCCCGAGCCTAGCGGGGGTAGAAAATGAGCAGTTCTTC	CASSPRPSLAGVENEQFF	TRBV4-1	TRBJ2-1	TRBD2	.
TGTGCCAGCAGCCCGGGCAGGGCCTCCTACGAGCAGTACTTC	CASSPGRASYEQYF	TRBV7-9	TRBJ2-7	.	.
TGTGCCAGTAGTATTCAGAGAGGTAGGGACGAGCAGTACTTC	CASSIQRGRDEQYF	TRBV19	TRBJ2-7	.	.
TGTGCCAGCTCGCAAGGACAGGGTGGTTATGGCTACACCTTC	CASSQGQGGYGYTF	TRBV18	TRBJ1-2	TRBD1	.